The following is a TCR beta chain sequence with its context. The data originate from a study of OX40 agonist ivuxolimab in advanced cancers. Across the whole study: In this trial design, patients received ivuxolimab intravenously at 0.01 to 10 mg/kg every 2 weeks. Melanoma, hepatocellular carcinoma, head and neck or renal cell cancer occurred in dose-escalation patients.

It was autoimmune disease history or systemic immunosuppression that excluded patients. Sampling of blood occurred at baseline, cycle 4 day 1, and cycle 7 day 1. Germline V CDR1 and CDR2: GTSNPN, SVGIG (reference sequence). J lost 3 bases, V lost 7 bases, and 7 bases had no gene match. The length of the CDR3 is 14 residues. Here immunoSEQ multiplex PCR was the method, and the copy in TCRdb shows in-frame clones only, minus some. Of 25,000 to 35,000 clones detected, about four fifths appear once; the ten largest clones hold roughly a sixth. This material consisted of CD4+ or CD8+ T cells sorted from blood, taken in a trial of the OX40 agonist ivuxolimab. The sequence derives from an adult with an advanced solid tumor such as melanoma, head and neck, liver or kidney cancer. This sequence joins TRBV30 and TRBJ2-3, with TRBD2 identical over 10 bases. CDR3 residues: CAYGGTSVTDTQYF. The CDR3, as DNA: TGTGCCTACGGCGGGACTAGCGTGACAGATACGCAGTATTTT.